Below are 9 T cell receptor beta chains sequenced from a single sample in a study of CD8 T cells in Susac syndrome. The RNA input was roughly 0.45 to 1 ug, and it was reverse transcribed with random hexamers. TCRdb reprocessed the immunoSEQ multiplex PCR reads via MiXCR and lists one record per CDR3 protein. The data show roughly 120,000 distinct CDR3 sequences, 90% to 95% seen once. The sample comprised CD4+ T cells from PBMCs. These TCRs come from a human donor with multiple sclerosis.

V gene TRBV5-1 combines with J gene TRBJ2-1; 8 positions agree with TRBD2. Trimming removed 4 bases from V and 2 bases from J; junction bases left unmatched: 8. This CDR3 region has 16 residues. Germline V gene data show CDR1 as SGHRS and CDR2 as YFSETQ. CDR3 amino acids: CASSPQGLAPYNEQFF. CDR3 nucleotides: TGCGCCAGCAGCCCCCAAGGACTAGCCCCCTACAATGAGCAGTTCTTC. Looking up the rest from reference TRBV5-1 and TRBJ2-1 gives the full variable domain: KAGVTQTPRYLIKTRGQQVTLSCSPISGHRSVSWYQQTPGQGLQFLFEYFSETQRNKGNFPGRFSGRQFSNSRSEMNVSTLELGDSALYLCASSPQGLAPYNEQFFGPGTRLTVL.

The J gene is TRBJ1-5, the V gene TRBV12-3 or TRBV12-4; D possibly corresponds to TRBD1 (5 bases). Trimming took 5 bases from V and 5 from J, leaving 13 bases between them. The CDR3 covers 14 residues. CDR3 loop: CASSPPGTDQPQHF. The CDR3 region has the DNA TGTGCCAGCAGTCCGCCAGGGACGGATCAGCCCCAGCATTTT.

V gene TRBV6-1 combines with J gene TRBJ1-2, with D uncertain. V was cut by 5 bases and J by 4 bases, with 20 bases left in between. Per germline, CDR1 MNHNS and CDR2 SASEGT. This CDR3 region has 16 residues. As DNA, the CDR3 is TGTGCCAGCAGTCCGACTGGACCCGCAGGTGGCTATGGCTACACCTTC. The encoded protein is CASSPTGPAGGYGYTF.

This sequence joins TRBV7-9 and TRBJ1-5; D remains unclear. The CDR3 has 13 amino acids. V shed 3 bases and J shed 6 bases, with 9 bases lying between them. Germline lookup yields CDR1 SEHNR and CDR2 FQNEAQ (reference sequence). CDR3 amino acids: CASSFDSFQPQHF. The CDR3 bases are TGTGCCAGCAGCTTCGATTCTTTTCAGCCCCAGCATTTT.

The V and J genes are TRBV20-1 and TRBJ1-5, with 10 bases identical to TRBD1. CDR1 and CDR2 (germline): DFQATT, SNEGSKA (reference sequence). With 3 bases clipped from V and 0 bases from J, the junction kept 5 bases outside the gene matches. The CDR3 is 16 residues long. The CDR3 loop reads CSASLRQGASNQPQHF. In DNA, the CDR3 is TGCAGTGCTAGCCTAAGACAGGGGGCTAGCAATCAGCCCCAGCATTTT.

The chain employs TRBV4-1 and TRBJ2-1; 9 nucleotides line up with TRBD2. Germline CDR1 is MGHRA and CDR2 is YSYEKL. The V gene end was trimmed by 4 bases and the J gene end by 9 bases; junction bases not matched to a gene: 4. This CDR3 has 13 amino acids. The CDR3 is CASSLPGLAEQFF. CDR3 DNA: TGCGCCAGCAGCCTCCCGGGACTAGCTGAGCAGTTCTTC.

The chain combines TRBV7-2 with TRBJ2-7; no definite D call. The length of the CDR3 is 14 residues. Per germline, CDR1 SGHTA and CDR2 FQGNSA. V was clipped by 5 bases and J by 1 base, with 12 bases between them. CDR3 sequence reads: CASSPATDSYEQYF. The CDR3 nucleotides read TGTGCCAGCAGCCCGGCGACCGATTCCTACGAGCAGTACTTC.

This clonotype has a single count. The V gene is TRBV6-4, the J gene TRBJ2-2; D remains unclear. Germline assignment: CDR1 MRHNA and CDR2 SNTAGT. The CDR3 consists of 14 residues. Trimming removed 3 bases from V and 1 base from J, with 6 bases in between. Here the CDR3 reads CASSDTGNTGELFF. Here the CDR3 DNA reads TGTGCCAGCAGTGATACCGGGAACACCGGGGAGCTGTTTTTT.

The chain has TRBV3-1 and TRBJ2-5; 10 bases fit TRBD2. The germline V gene has CDR1 LGHDT and CDR2 YNNKEL (reference sequence). CDR3 length: 16 amino acids. After removal of 3 bases from V and 0 bases from J, the junction contained 4 bases not matched to a gene. CDR3 in amino acids: CASSQSGLADQETQYF. Written as DNA, the CDR3 is TGTGCCAGCAGCCAGTCCGGACTAGCGGACCAAGAGACCCAGTACTTC.